Detailed here is one T cell receptor (beta chain). The antigen is undetermined. 60 Vbeta and 13 Jbeta primers were used in PCR. Here immunoSEQ multiplex PCR was the method, and the copy in TCRdb shows in-frame clones only, minus some. There are over 100,000 clones in the sample; less than 80% occur only once, and around 4.2% lies in the top ten. The data belong to a study of cytomegalovirus exposure and HLA in healthy donors. Across the whole study: Around 180 million T cells yielded some 120 million unique TCR beta sequences in earlier analysis. Samples from HLA-typed donors yielded about 85 million unique TCRs in an early data release.

Regarding the study as a whole: CMV serostatus was the sole immune exposure information available. Compared with the roughly 700-donor mean, an Asian-associated ancestry cluster reportedly had fewer N-insertions, according to a later analysis.

Germline CDR1 is LGHNT and CDR2 is FRNRAP. This CDR3 has 18 amino acids. Losses at the gene ends were 0 bases for V and 9 bases for J; bases not matched to a gene: 16. Sequencing was carried out using PBMCs. The TCR was taken from a man aged 50-59 years in good health and CMV-seropositive. The V gene is TRBV12-5, the J gene TRBJ2-1, with TRBD2 matching over 8 bases. Written as DNA, the CDR3 is TGTGCTAGTGGTTTGGTACGGGGGGGGCGCGTGTATCAGGTTGAGCAGTTCTTC. This sequence encodes CASGLVRGGRVYQVEQFF.